The rows below give T cell receptor beta chains drawn from one sample of a study of T cell responses to AZD1222 COVID-19 vaccine. The assay was immunoSEQ multiplex PCR, and TCRdb's table has in-frame clones only and misses some. The data contain about 130,000 clones, 80% to 95% of them singletons. Sample: peripheral blood, taken 28 days after the second AZD1222 dose. These receptors were collected from an adult who received the AZD1222 COVID-19 vaccine. Each CDR3 is given with its conserved first and last residue. The D gene is left open where the match is weak. Size values are once, few and many counts, or a class for expanded clones, and some rows have none.

j_call | d_call | clone_size | v_call | cdr3_aa | cdr3_nt
TRBJ1-4 | . | . | TRBV28 | CASRDIEGEKLFF | TGTGCCAGCAGGGACATTGAGGGTGAAAAACTGTTTTTT
TRBJ2-7 | TRBD1 | . | TRBV5-6 | CASSAYSGTGAEQYF | TGTGCCAGCAGCGCCTACTCCGGGACAGGGGCCGAGCAGTACTTC
TRBJ2-7 | . | . | TRBV2 | CASYIREYEQYF | TGTGCCAGTTATATAAGGGAGTACGAGCAGTACTTC
TRBJ2-4 | TRBD2 | . | TRBV6-2/TRBV6-3 | CASSYHPGGSGIAKNIQYF | TGTGCCAGCAGTTACCATCCCGGTGGAAGCGGGATAGCCAAAAACATTCAGTACTTC
TRBJ1-6 | TRBD1 | . | TRBV6-2/TRBV6-3 | CASSTWTSTGQYNSPLHF | TGTGCCAGCAGCACCTGGACTTCAACGGGACAGTATAATTCACCCCTCCACTTT
TRBJ1-5 | . | . | TRBV2 | CASSEGSGVNQPQHF | TGTGCCAGCAGTGAAGGTTCAGGGGTCAATCAGCCCCAGCATTTT
TRBJ2-1 | TRBD2 | . | TRBV4-3 | CASSHMGLAASSYNEQFF | TGCGCCAGCAGCCACATGGGACTAGCGGCATCCTCCTACAATGAGCAGTTCTTC
TRBJ2-2 | . | . | TRBV7-2 | CASSLDRAGTGELFF | TGTGCCAGCAGCTTAGACAGGGCGGGGACCGGGGAGCTGTTTTTT
TRBJ2-1 | TRBD1 | once | TRBV24-1 | CATSDPGQGLYNEQFF | TGTGCCACCAGTGATCCCGGACAGGGTCTCTACAATGAGCAGTTCTTC
TRBJ1-5 | . | . | TRBV6-1 | CASREGDGVQPQHF | TGTGCCAGCAGGGAAGGGGACGGCGTCCAGCCCCAGCATTTT
TRBJ2-3 | . | . | TRBV20-1 | CSARTSHF | TGCAGTGCTCGGACTTCCCATTTT
TRBJ1-1 | . | . | TRBV4-3 | CASSQDHGGSTEAFF | TGCGCCAGCAGCCAAGATCACGGAGGGAGCACTGAAGCTTTCTTT
TRBJ1-2 | TRBD1 | . | TRBV7-2 | CASSSGGYYGYTF | TGTGCCAGCAGCTCAGGGGGCTACTATGGCTACACCTTC
TRBJ2-1 | TRBD2 | once | TRBV5-4 | CASSSGTSGGRNEQFF | TGTGCCAGCAGCTCCGGGACTAGCGGGGGGAGGAATGAGCAGTTCTTC
TRBJ1-3 | TRBD1 | . | TRBV5-5 | CASSPEGTGVGNTIYF | TGTGCCAGCAGCCCGGAGGGGACAGGGGTCGGAAACACCATATATTTT
TRBJ2-2 | . | . | TRBV3-1/TRBV3-2 | CASSPHSTGELFF | TGTGCCAGCAGCCCCCACTCCACCGGGGAGCTGTTTTTT
TRBJ2-2 | . | . | TRBV5-1 | CASRPFGTLGELFF | TGCGCCAGCAGACCATTCGGAACACTCGGGGAGCTGTTTTTT
TRBJ2-1 | . | . | TRBV18 | CASSSGEQFF | TGTGCCAGCTCATCGGGTGAGCAGTTCTTC
TRBJ1-1 | . | . | TRBV18 | CASSQGPNTEAFF | TGTGCCAGCTCCCAGGGGCCGAACACTGAAGCTTTCTTT
TRBJ2-3 | . | few | TRBV6-5 | CASTYSAGQDTQYF | TGTGCCAGCACCTACAGCGCGGGGCAAGATACGCAGTATTTT
TRBJ2-3 | . | once | TRBV7-6 | CASSWPDTQYF | TGTGCCAGCAGCTGGCCCGATACGCAGTATTTT
TRBJ2-5 | . | . | TRBV18 | CASSPISPGQQETQYF | TGTGCCAGCTCACCAATTTCCCCAGGACAGCAAGAGACCCAGTACTTC
TRBJ2-2 | . | . | TRBV11-3 | CASSLDRLNTGELFF | TGTGCCAGCAGCTTAGATCGGCTGAACACCGGGGAGCTGTTTTTT
TRBJ1-5 | . | . | TRBV12-3/TRBV12-4 | CASSRTVNQPQHF | TGTGCCAGCAGTCGGACAGTCAATCAGCCCCAGCATTTT
TRBJ1-1 | TRBD1 | . | TRBV9 | CASSQGQRANTEAFF | TGTGCCAGCAGCCAGGGACAGAGGGCGAACACTGAAGCTTTCTTT
TRBJ1-5 | . | . | TRBV4-1 | CASSQESSFSNQPQHF | TGCGCCAGCAGCCAAGAAAGCAGTTTTTCCAATCAGCCCCAGCATTTT
TRBJ2-3 | . | few | TRBV2 | CASSWKTIGDTDTQYF | TGTGCCAGCAGTTGGAAGACTATCGGGGACACAGATACGCAGTATTTT
TRBJ2-7 | . | . | TRBV5-1 | CASRRQEVSYEQYF | TGCGCCAGCAGGCGACAGGAAGTCTCCTACGAGCAGTACTTC
TRBJ1-2 | . | . | TRBV6-6 | CASSWSPRHYGYTF | TGTGCCAGCAGTTGGTCCCCCAGGCACTATGGCTACACCTTC
TRBJ2-5 | . | . | TRBV5-6 | CASSLARLSETQYF | TGTGCCAGCAGCTTGGCTCGGCTCAGTGAGACCCAGTACTTC
TRBJ2-2 | TRBD1 | . | TRBV25-1 | CASSASRDRGRGGELFF | TGTGCCAGCAGTGCCTCAAGGGACAGGGGGCGAGGCGGGGAGCTGTTTTTT
TRBJ1-5 | . | . | TRBV5-6 | CASSSDRSNQPQHF | TGTGCCAGCAGCTCCGACAGGAGCAATCAGCCCCAGCATTTT
TRBJ1-1 | . | . | TRBV30 | CAWSTRGNTEAFF | TGTGCCTGGAGTACACGCGGGAACACTGAAGCTTTCTTT
TRBJ2-2 | . | . | TRBV18 | CASSPDSGTGELFF | TGTGCCAGCTCACCGGACAGCGGGACCGGGGAGCTGTTTTTT
TRBJ2-1 | . | . | TRBV7-2 | CASSLGAVSYNEQFF | TGTGCCAGCAGCTTAGGGGCAGTCTCCTACAATGAGCAGTTCTTC
TRBJ1-5 | TRBD1 | . | TRBV7-2 | CASSPGTVGPQHF | TGTGCCAGCAGCCCCGGGACAGTCGGCCCCCAGCATTTT
TRBJ1-5 | . | . | TRBV6-2/TRBV6-3 | CASSYDGFNQPQHF | TGTGCCAGCAGTTACGACGGATTCAATCAGCCCCAGCATTTT
TRBJ2-5 | . | . | TRBV6-2/TRBV6-3 | CASSGGRQETQYF | TGTGCCAGCAGTGGGGGACGGCAAGAGACCCAGTACTTC
TRBJ1-1 | TRBD1 | . | TRBV5-1 | CASSVGQPNTEAFF | TGCGCCAGCAGCGTGGGACAGCCGAACACTGAAGCTTTCTTT
TRBJ1-2 | . | . | TRBV19 | CASSIIGRSLYGYTF | TGTGCCAGTAGTATAATTGGCAGGAGCCTCTATGGCTACACCTTC
TRBJ1-2 | TRBD1 | . | TRBV7-2 | CASSVRGTVGYTF | TGTGCCAGCAGCGTTAGGGGGACAGTTGGCTACACCTTC
TRBJ2-2 | TRBD1 | . | TRBV29-1 | CSVASTGANTGELFF | TGCAGCGTTGCCTCGACAGGGGCGAACACCGGGGAGCTGTTTTTT
TRBJ1-1 | . | . | TRBV5-5 | CASSFGFPTPAGAFF | TGTGCCAGCAGCTTTGGGTTTCCAACCCCGGCTGGAGCTTTCTTT
TRBJ1-5 | . | . | TRBV6-2/TRBV6-3 | CASCPTTVQPQHF | TGTGCCAGCTGCCCTACAACCGTCCAGCCCCAGCATTTT
TRBJ1-3 | . | . | TRBV30 | CAWSPPWGSAGNTIYF | TGTGCCTGGAGTCCCCCATGGGGTTCCGCTGGAAACACCATATATTTT
TRBJ2-3 | TRBD1 | . | TRBV18 | CASSLGQGMWDTQYF | TGTGCCAGCTCTCTCGGACAGGGGATGTGGGATACGCAGTATTTT
TRBJ2-2 | TRBD1 | once | TRBV9 | CASSVVGTVNTGELFF | TGTGCCAGCAGCGTAGTTGGGACAGTAAACACCGGGGAGCTGTTTTTT
TRBJ2-3 | TRBD2 | . | TRBV5-1 | CASSPLAGTRDTQYF | TGCGCCAGCAGCCCCCTAGCGGGGACGAGGGATACGCAGTATTTT
TRBJ2-1 | . | . | TRBV5-1 | CASSLVGSGSSSYNEQFF | TGCGCCAGCAGCTTGGTGGGGTCGGGGTCCAGCTCCTACAATGAGCAGTTCTTC
TRBJ2-7 | TRBD2 | . | TRBV27 | CASSTPIAGGYEQYF | TGTGCCAGCAGTACGCCCATAGCGGGAGGTTACGAGCAGTACTTC
TRBJ2-5 | . | few | TRBV28 | CASSSPVGTQYF | TGTGCCAGCAGTTCCCCAGTGGGGACCCAGTACTTC
TRBJ2-1 | TRBD1 | . | TRBV28 | CASKGQGLRDNEQFF | TGTGCCAGCAAGGGACAGGGGTTAAGGGACAATGAGCAGTTCTTC
TRBJ2-1 | . | . | TRBV6-1 | CASSEARGWDEQFF | TGTGCCAGCAGTGAAGCCCGCGGGTGGGATGAGCAGTTCTTC
TRBJ1-4 | TRBD1 | . | TRBV19 | CASSIPRTGANEKLFF | TGTGCCAGTAGTATCCCCCGGACAGGAGCTAATGAAAAACTGTTTTTT
TRBJ1-5 | TRBD1 | . | TRBV4-2 | CASSRDRDRSNQPQHF | TGTGCCAGCAGCCGGGACCGGGACAGAAGCAATCAGCCCCAGCATTTT
TRBJ1-1 | TRBD1 | . | TRBV30 | CAWSSGGATEAFF | TGTGCCTGGAGCTCAGGGGGTGCCACTGAAGCTTTCTTT